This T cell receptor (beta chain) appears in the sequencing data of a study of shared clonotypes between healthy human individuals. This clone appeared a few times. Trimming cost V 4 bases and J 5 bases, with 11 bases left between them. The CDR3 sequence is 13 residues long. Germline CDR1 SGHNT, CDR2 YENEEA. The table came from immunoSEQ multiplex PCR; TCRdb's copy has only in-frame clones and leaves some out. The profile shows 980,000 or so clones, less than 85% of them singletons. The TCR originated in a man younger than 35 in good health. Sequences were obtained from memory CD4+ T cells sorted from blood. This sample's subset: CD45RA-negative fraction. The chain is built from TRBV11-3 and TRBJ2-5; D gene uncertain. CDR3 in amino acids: CASSSVQGETQYF. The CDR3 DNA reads TGTGCCAGCAGCTCGGTCCAAGGGGAGACCCAGTACTTC.